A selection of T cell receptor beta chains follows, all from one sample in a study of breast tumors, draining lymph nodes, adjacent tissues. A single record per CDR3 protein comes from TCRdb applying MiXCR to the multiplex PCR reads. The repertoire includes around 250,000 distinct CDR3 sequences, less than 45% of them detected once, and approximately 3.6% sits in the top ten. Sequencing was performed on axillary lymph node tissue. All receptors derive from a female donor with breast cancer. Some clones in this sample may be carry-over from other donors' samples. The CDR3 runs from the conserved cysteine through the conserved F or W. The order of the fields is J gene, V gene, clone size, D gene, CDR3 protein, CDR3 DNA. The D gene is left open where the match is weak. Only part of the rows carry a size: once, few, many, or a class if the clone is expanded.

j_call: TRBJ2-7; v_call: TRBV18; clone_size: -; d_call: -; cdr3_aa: CAAESGTPSYEQYF; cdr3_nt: TGTGCGGCCGAATCCGGGACACCCTCCTACGAGCAGTACTTC
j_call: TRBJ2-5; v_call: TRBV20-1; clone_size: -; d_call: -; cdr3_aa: CSARGGANQETQYF; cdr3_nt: TGCAGTGCTAGAGGTGGCGCCAACCAAGAGACCCAGTACTTC
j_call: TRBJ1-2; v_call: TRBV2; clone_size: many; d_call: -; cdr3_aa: CASSEAGGPNYGYTF; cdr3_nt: TGTGCCAGCAGTGAAGCGGGGGGGCCTAACTATGGCTACACCTTC
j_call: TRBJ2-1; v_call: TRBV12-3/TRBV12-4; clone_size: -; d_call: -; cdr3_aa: CASSFGGRYNEQFF; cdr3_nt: TGTGCCAGCAGTTTCGGGGGCAGATACAATGAGCAGTTCTTC
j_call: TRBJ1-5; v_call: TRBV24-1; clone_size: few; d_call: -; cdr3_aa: CATSEGTLGETQHF; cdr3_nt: TGTGCCACCAGTGAGGGCACTCTAGGAGAGACCCAGCATTTT
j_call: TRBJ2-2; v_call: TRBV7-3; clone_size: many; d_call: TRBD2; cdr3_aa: CASSNTLAGGPGELFF; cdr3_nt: TGTGCCAGCAGCAATACCTTGGCGGGAGGGCCCGGGGAGCTGTTTTTT
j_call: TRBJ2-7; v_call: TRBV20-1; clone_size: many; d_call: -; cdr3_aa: CSAIRPPYEQYF; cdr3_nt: TGCAGTGCTATAAGACCTCCCTACGAGCAGTACTTC
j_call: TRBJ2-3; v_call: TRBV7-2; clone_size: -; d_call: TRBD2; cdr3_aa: CASSLWGLAGSFGHTQYF; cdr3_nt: TGTGCCAGCAGCTTATGGGGGCTAGCGGGGTCATTTGGGCATACGCAGTATTTT
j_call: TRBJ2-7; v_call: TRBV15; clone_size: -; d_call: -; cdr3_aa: CATSSVLSTNEQYF; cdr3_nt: TGTGCCACCAGCAGCGTTCTTTCGACAAACGAGCAGTACTTC
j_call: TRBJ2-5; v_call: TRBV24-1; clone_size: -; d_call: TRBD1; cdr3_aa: CATRAGQGRETQYF; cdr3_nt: TGTGCCACCAGGGCTGGACAGGGACGGGAGACCCAGTACTTC
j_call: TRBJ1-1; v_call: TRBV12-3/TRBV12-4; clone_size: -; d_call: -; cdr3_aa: CASSLRVALNTEAFF; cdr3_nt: TGTGCCAGCAGTCTGAGGGTTGCCCTGAACACTGAAGCTTTCTTT
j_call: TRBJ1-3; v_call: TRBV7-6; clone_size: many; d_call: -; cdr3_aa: CASGRGTGNTIYF; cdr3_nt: TGTGCCAGCGGCAGGGGAACTGGAAACACCATATATTTT
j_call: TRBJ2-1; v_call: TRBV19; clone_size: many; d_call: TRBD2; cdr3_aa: CASIGGGISYNEQFF; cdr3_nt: TGTGCCAGTATTGGCGGGGGAATATCCTACAATGAGCAGTTCTTC
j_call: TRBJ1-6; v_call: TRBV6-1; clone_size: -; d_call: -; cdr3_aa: CASSEALHF; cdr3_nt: TGTGCCAGCAGTGAAGCCCTCCACTTT
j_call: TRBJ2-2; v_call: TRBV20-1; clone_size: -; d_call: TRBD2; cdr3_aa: CSASGGVNTGELSW; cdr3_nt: TGCAGTGCTAGCGGGGGGGTGAACACCGGGGAGCTGTCTTGG
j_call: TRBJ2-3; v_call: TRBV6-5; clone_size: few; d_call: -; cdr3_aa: CASSWSLLTDTQYF; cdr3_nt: TGTGCCAGCAGCTGGTCCCTTCTCACAGATACGCAGTATTTT
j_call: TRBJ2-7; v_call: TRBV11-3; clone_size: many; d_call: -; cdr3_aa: CASSLGQTAWF; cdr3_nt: TGTGCCAGCAGCTTAGGGCAGACAGCTTGGTTC
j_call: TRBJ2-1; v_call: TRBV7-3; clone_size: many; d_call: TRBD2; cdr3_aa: CASSPVAGEPYNEQFF; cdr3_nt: TGTGCCAGCAGCCCCGTAGCGGGAGAACCCTACAATGAGCAGTTCTTC
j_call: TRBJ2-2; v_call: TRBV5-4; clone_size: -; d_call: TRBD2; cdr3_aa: CASSLAVLAGVNTGELFF; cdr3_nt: TGTGCCAGCAGCTTGGCCGTACTAGCGGGAGTGAACACCGGGGAGCTGTTTTTT
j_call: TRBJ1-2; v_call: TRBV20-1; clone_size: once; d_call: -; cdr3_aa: CSAEGGLGYGYTF; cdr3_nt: TGCAGTGCCGAAGGGGGTCTCGGCTATGGCTACACCTTC
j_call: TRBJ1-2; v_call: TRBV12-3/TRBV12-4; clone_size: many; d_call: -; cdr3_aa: CASSLTGPTNYGYTF; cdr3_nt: TGTGCCAGCAGTTTGACAGGCCCGACTAACTATGGCTACACCTTC
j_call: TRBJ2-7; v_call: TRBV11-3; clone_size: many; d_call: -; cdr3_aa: CASGQRQAYEQYF; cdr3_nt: TGTGCCAGCGGACAGAGACAGGCCTACGAGCAGTACTTC
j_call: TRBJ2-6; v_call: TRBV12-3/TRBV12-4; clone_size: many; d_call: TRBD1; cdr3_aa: CASSSNRDRVHSGANVLTF; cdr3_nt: TGTGCCAGCAGCTCAAACCGGGACAGGGTTCACTCTGGGGCCAACGTCCTGACTTTC
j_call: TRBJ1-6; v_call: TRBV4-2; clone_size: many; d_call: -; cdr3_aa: CASSQDIAGVSPLHF; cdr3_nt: TGTGCCAGCAGCCAAGATATCGCAGGGGTTTCACCCCTCCACTTT
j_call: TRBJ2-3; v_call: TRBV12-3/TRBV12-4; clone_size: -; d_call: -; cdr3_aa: CASSFGGARNEQYF; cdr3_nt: TGTGCCAGCAGTTTTGGGGGAGCGAGGAATGAGCAGTATTTT
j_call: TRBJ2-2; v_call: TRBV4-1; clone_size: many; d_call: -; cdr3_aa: CASSQRIPGTLNTGELFF; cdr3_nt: TGCGCCAGCAGCCAACGAATCCCGGGGACACTCAACACCGGGGAGCTGTTTTTT
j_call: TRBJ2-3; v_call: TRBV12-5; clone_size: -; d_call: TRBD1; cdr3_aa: CASGTGQGTDTQYF; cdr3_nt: TGTGCTAGTGGAACAGGACAGGGCACAGATACGCAGTATTTT
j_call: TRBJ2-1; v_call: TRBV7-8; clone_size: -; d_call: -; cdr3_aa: CASSLGQDTDTQFF; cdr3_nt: TGTGCCAGCAGCTTAGGGCAGGATACAGATACGCAGTTCTTC
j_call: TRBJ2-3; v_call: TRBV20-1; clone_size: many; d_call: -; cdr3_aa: CSATDSTDTQYF; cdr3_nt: TGCAGTGCTACCGACAGCACAGATACGCAGTATTTT
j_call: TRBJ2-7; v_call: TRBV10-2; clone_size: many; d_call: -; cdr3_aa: CASSSLGSGEQYF; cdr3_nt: TGCGCCAGCAGTTCGTTAGGGAGTGGCGAGCAGTACTTC
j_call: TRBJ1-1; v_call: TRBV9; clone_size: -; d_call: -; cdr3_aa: CASSVVSQNTEAFF; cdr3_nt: TGTGCCAGCAGCGTAGTTAGCCAGAACACTGAAGCTTTCTTT
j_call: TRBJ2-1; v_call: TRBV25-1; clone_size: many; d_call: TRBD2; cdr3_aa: CASSATSGRVYNEQFF; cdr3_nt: TGTGCCAGCAGTGCGACTAGCGGGAGAGTCTACAATGAGCAGTTCTTC
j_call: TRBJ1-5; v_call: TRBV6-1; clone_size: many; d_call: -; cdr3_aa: CASSESTPNQPQHF; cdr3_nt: TGTGCCAGCAGTGAATCGACCCCTAATCAGCCCCAGCATTTT
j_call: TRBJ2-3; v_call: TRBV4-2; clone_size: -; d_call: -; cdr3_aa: CASSQVDDTQYF; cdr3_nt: TGTGCCAGCAGCCAAGTGGACGATACGCAGTATTTT
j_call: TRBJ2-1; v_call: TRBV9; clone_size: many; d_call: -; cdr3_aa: CASNLGGGEQFF; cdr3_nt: TGTGCCAGCAACCTAGGGGGGGGTGAGCAGTTCTTC
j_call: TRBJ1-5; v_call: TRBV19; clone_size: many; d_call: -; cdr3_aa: CASSASDFNQPQHF; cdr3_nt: TGTGCCAGTAGTGCTTCGGATTTCAATCAGCCCCAGCATTTT
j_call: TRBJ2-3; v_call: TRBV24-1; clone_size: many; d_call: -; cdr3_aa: CATSDSGDPYGTDTQYF; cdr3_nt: TGTGCCACCAGTGACTCGGGTGACCCCTATGGCACAGATACGCAGTATTTT
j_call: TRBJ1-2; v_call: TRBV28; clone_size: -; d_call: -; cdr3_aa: CASSPPQGRVQYGYTF; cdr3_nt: TGTGCCAGCAGTCCCCCCCAGGGCAGGGTACAGTATGGCTACACCTTC
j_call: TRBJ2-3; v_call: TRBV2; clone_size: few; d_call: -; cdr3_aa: CASSLRAGLGDPDTQYF; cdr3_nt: TGTGCCAGCAGTTTACGCGCCGGGCTCGGAGATCCAGATACGCAGTATTTT
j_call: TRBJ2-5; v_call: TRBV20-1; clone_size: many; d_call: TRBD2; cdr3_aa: CSAGSGSRETQYF; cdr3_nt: TGCAGTGCTGGGAGCGGGAGTCGGGAGACCCAGTACTTC
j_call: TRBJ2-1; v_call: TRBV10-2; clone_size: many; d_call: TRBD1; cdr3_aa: CASSVAGTGSHNEQFF; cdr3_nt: TGCGCCAGCAGTGTTGCCGGGACAGGGTCCCACAATGAGCAGTTCTTC
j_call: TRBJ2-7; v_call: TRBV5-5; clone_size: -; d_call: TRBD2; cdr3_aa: CASSLATGTNSYEQYF; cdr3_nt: TGTGCCAGCAGCTTGGCCACCGGGACTAACTCCTACGAGCAGTACTTC
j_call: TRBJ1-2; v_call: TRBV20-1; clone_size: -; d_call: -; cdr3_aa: CGARETGSNYGYTF; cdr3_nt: TGCGGTGCTAGGGAGACAGGCTCCAACTATGGCTACACCTTC
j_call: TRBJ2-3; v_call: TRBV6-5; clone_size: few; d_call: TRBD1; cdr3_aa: CASSYGQVTDTQYF; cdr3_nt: TGTGCCAGCAGTTATGGACAGGTCACAGATACGCAGTATTTT
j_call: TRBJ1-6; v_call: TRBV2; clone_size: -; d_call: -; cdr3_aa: CASSEGWGGGPLHF; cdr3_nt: TGTGCCAGCAGTGAAGGGTGGGGGGGCGGACCCCTCCACTTT
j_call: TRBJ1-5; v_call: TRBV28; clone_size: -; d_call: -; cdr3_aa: CASSYRWFGNQPQHF; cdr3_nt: TGTGCCAGCAGCTACAGGTGGTTCGGCAATCAGCCCCAGCATTTT